The rows below give T cell receptor beta chains drawn from one sample of a study of blood T cell repertoires in COVID-19. The repertoire was sequenced with immunoSEQ multiplex PCR; TCRdb's copy has only in-frame clones and lacks some. The data contain over 130,000 clones, about 79% of them singletons. Sequencing used peripheral blood. Receptor source: a woman aged 80 or older with active or convalescent COVID-19. The CDR3 runs from the conserved cysteine through the conserved F or W. D genes are given only for firm matches. Size tells how often a clone was seen (once, few, many) or the class of an expanded clone, and some rows leave it out.

length,V,J,size,D,CDR3,DNA
13,TRBV7-2,TRBJ1-2,once,NA,CASSSGTDYRYTF,TGTGCCAGCAGCTCAGGGACGGACTATCGCTACACCTTC
13,TRBV19,TRBJ2-1,NA,NA,CASRSRGGNEQFF,TGTGCCAGTAGATCTAGGGGGGGCAATGAGCAGTTCTTC
16,TRBV30,TRBJ1-5,NA,TRBD1,CAWSVQGRGDNQPQHF,TGTGCCTGGAGTGTACAAGGCAGGGGGGACAATCAGCCCCAGCATTTT
13,TRBV20-1,TRBJ2-5,NA,TRBD1,CSASRQGVGTQYF,TGCAGTGCTAGTAGGCAGGGGGTTGGGACCCAGTACTTC
13,TRBV28,TRBJ1-2,NA,NA,CASSPQGYNGYTF,TGTGCCAGCAGCCCCCAGGGTTATAATGGCTACACCTTC
14,TRBV2,TRBJ1-4,NA,TRBD1,CASSEDRGSEKLFF,TGTGCCAGCAGTGAGGACAGGGGTAGTGAAAAACTGTTTTTT
14,TRBV6-2/TRBV6-3,TRBJ1-2,few,TRBD1,CASSSSTGGPGYTF,TGTGCCAGCAGTTCGTCCACAGGGGGTCCAGGCTACACCTTC
14,TRBV30,TRBJ1-4,few,TRBD1,CAWKTQGAGEKLFF,TGTGCCTGGAAAACCCAGGGGGCCGGTGAAAAACTGTTTTTT
18,TRBV15,TRBJ1-4,NA,NA,CATSNVAGEGGEDEKLFF,TGTGCCACCAGCAATGTGGCAGGGGAAGGTGGAGAGGATGAAAAACTGTTTTTT
16,TRBV7-3,TRBJ2-2,NA,TRBD1,CASSLQGQGYTGELFF,TGTGCCAGCAGCTTACAAGGACAGGGTTACACCGGGGAGCTGTTTTTT
13,TRBV7-9,TRBJ1-1,NA,NA,CASRTDPNTEAFF,TGTGCCAGCAGGACAGACCCTAACACTGAAGCTTTCTTT
16,TRBV5-5,TRBJ1-2,few,TRBD1,CASSPSGQGMFRGYTF,TGTGCCAGCAGCCCATCGGGACAGGGGATGTTTCGAGGCTACACCTTC
14,TRBV4-2,TRBJ1-2,NA,TRBD1,CASSQGQGSYGYTF,TGTGCCAGCAGCCAAGGACAGGGATCCTATGGCTACACCTTC
11,TRBV3-1/TRBV3-2,TRBJ2-3,NA,NA,CASSQAPRQYF,TGTGCCAGCAGCCAAGCTCCCAGGCAGTATTTT
13,TRBV12-3/TRBV12-4,TRBJ1-6,NA,TRBD1,CASRGTVSSPLHF,TGTGCCAGCAGGGGGACAGTTAGTTCACCCCTCCACTTT
14,TRBV6-5,TRBJ1-2,NA,TRBD1,CASSDRDRGYGYTF,TGTGCCAGCAGCGACCGGGACAGGGGGTATGGCTACACCTTC
14,TRBV4-1,TRBJ1-2,few,NA,CASSPGGPSYGYTF,TGCGCCAGCAGCCCGGGAGGGCCAAGCTATGGCTACACCTTC
15,TRBV11-2,TRBJ1-5,NA,TRBD1,CASSLDRGGLGAQHF,TGTGCCAGCAGCTTGGACAGGGGCGGCCTGGGAGCCCAGCATTTT
14,TRBV29-1,TRBJ1-6,NA,NA,CSASFGREDSPLHF,TGCAGCGCTTCCTTTGGCAGGGAGGATTCACCCCTCCACTTT
13,TRBV7-2,TRBJ1-2,NA,NA,CASSLGRHDGYTF,TGTGCCAGCAGCCTTGGAAGACACGATGGCTACACCTTC
14,TRBV2,TRBJ1-6,NA,NA,CASGSDGGVGALHF,TGTGCCAGCGGCTCGGACGGAGGGGTTGGAGCCCTCCACTTT
15,TRBV7-3,TRBJ1-1,few,TRBD1,CASSPDRGRQAEAFF,TGTGCCAGCAGCCCGGACAGGGGGCGGCAGGCTGAAGCTTTCTTT
14,TRBV2,TRBJ2-2,NA,TRBD1,CASIRQGNTGELFF,TGTGCCAGCATAAGACAGGGGAACACCGGGGAGCTGTTTTTT
14,TRBV5-6,TRBJ1-5,NA,NA,CASSLVDSPGPQHF,TGTGCCAGCAGCTTGGTCGACAGCCCGGGGCCCCAGCATTTT
18,TRBV11-2,TRBJ2-3,NA,NA,CASSLDAGGALLADTQYF,TGTGCCAGCAGCTTAGATGCTGGGGGGGCCCTCCTAGCAGATACGCAGTATTTT
17,TRBV4-2,TRBJ2-3,NA,TRBD2,CASSQPSGLAGGNTQYF,TGTGCCAGCAGCCAACCTTCCGGACTAGCGGGGGGAAATACGCAGTATTTT
16,TRBV7-9,TRBJ1-4,NA,TRBD1,CASSFRRTGGAEKLFF,TGTGCCAGCAGTTTTCGACGGACAGGCGGGGCCGAAAAACTGTTTTTT
15,TRBV5-6,TRBJ1-5,few,NA,CASSLDRAGNQPQHF,TGTGCCAGCAGCTTGGACAGGGCTGGCAATCAGCCCCAGCATTTT